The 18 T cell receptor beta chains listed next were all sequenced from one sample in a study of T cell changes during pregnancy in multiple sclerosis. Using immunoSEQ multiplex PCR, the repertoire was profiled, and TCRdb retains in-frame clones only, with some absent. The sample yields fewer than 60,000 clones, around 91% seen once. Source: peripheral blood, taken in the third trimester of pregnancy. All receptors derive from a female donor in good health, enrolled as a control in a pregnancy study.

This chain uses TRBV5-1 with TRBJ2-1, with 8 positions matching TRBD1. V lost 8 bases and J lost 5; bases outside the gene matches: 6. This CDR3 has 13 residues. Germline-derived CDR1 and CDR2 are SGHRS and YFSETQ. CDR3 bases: TGCGCCAGTCAGACAGGGGAGGACAATGAGCAGTTCTTC. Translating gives CASQTGEDNEQFF. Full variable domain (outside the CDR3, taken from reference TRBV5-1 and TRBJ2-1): KAGVTQTPRYLIKTRGQQVTLSCSPISGHRSVSWYQQTPGQGLQFLFEYFSETQRNKGNFPGRFSGRQFSNSRSEMNVSTLELGDSALYLCASQTGEDNEQFFGPGTRLTVL.

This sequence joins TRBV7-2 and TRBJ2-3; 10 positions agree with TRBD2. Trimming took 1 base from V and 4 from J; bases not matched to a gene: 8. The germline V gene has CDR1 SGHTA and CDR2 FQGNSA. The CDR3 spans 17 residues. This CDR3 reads CASSLGGLAVVSDTQYF. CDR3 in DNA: TGTGCCAGCAGCTTAGGAGGACTAGCGGTGGTATCAGATACGCAGTATTTT.

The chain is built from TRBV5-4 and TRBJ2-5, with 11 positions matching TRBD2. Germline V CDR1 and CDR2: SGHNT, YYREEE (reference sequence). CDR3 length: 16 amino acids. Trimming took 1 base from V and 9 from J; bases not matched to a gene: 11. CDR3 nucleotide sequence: TGTGCCAGCAGCTTGCCGGGACTAGCGGCCGGGGAGGCCCAGTACTTC. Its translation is CASSLPGLAAGEAQYF.

The CDR3 spells CASSFGTENTEAFF. In DNA, the CDR3 is TGTGCCAGCAGTTTTGGTACAGAGAACACTGAAGCTTTCTTT. The chain carries TRBV27 and TRBJ1-1; D remains ambiguous. Per germline, CDR1 MNHEY and CDR2 SMNVEV (reference sequence). V lost 3 bases and J lost 1, with 9 bases in between. This CDR3 comprises 14 residues.

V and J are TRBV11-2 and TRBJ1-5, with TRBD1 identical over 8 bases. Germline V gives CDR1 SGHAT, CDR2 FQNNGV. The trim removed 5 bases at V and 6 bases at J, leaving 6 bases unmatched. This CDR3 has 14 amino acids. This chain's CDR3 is CASSQDRVGQPQHF. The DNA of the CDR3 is TGTGCCAGCAGCCAGGACAGGGTGGGTCAGCCCCAGCATTTT.

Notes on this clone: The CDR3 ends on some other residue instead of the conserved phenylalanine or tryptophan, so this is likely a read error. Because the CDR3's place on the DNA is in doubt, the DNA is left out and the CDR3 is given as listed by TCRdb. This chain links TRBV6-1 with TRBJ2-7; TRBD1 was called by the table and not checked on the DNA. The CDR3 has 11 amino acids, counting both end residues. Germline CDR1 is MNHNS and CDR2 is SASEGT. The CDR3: CASRGSDRVYL.

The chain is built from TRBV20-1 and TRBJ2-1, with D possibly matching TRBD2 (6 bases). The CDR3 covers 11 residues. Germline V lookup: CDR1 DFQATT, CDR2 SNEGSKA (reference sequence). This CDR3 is CRPARGNEQFF. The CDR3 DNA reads TGCAGACCCGCCCGGGGGAATGAGCAGTTCTTC.

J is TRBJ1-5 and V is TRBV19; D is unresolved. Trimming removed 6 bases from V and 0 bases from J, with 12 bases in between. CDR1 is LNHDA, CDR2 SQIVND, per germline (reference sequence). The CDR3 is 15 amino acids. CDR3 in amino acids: CASSLFVNSNQPQHF. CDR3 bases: TGTGCCAGTAGCCTGTTCGTAAATAGCAATCAGCCCCAGCATTTT. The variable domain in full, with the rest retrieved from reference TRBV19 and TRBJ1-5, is DGGITQSPKYLFRKEGQNVTLSCEQNLNHDAMYWYRQDPGQGLRLIYYSQIVNDFQKGDIAEGYSVSREKKESFPLTVTSAQKNPTAFYLCASSLFVNSNQPQHFGDGTRLSIL.

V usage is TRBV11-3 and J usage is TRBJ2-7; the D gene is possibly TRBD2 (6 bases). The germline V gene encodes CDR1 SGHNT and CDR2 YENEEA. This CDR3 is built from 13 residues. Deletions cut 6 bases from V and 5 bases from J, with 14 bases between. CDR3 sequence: CASRPRGGDEQYF. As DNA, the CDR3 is TGTGCCAGCAGACCCCGGGGAGGCGACGAGCAGTACTTC.

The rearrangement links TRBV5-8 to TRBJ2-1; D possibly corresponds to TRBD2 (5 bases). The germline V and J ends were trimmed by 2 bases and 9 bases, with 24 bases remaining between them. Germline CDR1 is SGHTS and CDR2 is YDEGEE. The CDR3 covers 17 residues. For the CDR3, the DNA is TGTGCCAGCAGCTTTACGATCGGAGTGGACTTCCTTCGTGAGCAGTTCTTC. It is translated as CASSFTIGVDFLREQFF.

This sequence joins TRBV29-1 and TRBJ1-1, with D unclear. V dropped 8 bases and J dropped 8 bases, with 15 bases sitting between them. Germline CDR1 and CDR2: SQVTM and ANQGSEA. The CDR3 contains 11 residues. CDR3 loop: CSPMRVQEAFF. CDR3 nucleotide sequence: TGCAGCCCGATGAGGGTACAGGAAGCTTTCTTT.

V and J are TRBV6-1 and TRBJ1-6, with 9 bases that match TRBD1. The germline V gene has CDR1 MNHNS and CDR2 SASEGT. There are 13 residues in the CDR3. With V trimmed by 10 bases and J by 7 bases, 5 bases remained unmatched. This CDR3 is CAMRDRANSPLHF. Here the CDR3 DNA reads TGTGCCATGCGGGACAGGGCAAATTCACCCCTCCACTTT.

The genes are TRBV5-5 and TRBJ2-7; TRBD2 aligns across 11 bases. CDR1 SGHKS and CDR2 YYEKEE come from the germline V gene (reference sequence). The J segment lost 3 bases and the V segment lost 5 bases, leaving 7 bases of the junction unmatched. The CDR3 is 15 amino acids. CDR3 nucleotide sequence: TGTGCCAGCAGACTTGAAGGGACTAGCGGCTACGAGCAGTACTTC. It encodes CASRLEGTSGYEQYF.

CDR3 DNA: TGTGCCTGGAGTGTACTGGCCGGGAGGGGCGCAGATACGCAGTATTTT. Translated, it gives CAWSVLAGRGADTQYF. The chain recombines TRBV30 with TRBJ2-3; 8 bases match TRBD2. The V segment lost 0 bases and the J segment 4 bases; nucleotides outside the gene matches: 9. Per the germline V gene, CDR1 is GTSNPN and CDR2 is SVGIG (reference sequence). The CDR3 is 16 residues long.

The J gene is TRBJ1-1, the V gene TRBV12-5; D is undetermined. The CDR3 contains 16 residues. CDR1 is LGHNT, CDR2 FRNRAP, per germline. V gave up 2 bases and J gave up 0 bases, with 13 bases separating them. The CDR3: CASGLRHLVMNTEAFF. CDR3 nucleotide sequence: TGTGCTAGTGGTTTGCGACATCTGGTTATGAACACTGAAGCTTTCTTT.

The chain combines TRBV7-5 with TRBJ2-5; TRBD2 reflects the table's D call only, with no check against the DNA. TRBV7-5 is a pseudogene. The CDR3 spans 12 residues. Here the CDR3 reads CARSTRAETQYF. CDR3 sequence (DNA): TGTGCCAGAAGCACGCGCGCAGAGACCCAGTACTTC.

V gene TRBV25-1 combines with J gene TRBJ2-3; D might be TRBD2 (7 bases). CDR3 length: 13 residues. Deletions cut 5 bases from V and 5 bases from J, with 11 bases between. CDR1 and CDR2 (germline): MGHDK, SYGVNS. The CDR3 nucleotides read TGTGCCAGCAGTCTGAGGGGGGGAGATACGCAGTATTTT. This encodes CASSLRGGDTQYF.

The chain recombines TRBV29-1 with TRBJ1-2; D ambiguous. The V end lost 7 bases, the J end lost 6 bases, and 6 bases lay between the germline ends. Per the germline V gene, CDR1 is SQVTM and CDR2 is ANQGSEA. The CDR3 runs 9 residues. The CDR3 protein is CSASDGYTF. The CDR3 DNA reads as TGCAGCGCTTCGGATGGCTACACCTTC.